This TCR beta chain was retrieved from a study of T cells in Graves' hyperthyroidism and ophthalmopathy. Ten or more counts support this clonotype. From RNA transcripts, TCR beta CDR3 regions were amplified. Primed by the HTBI set, a first-round RT-PCR was run on the TCR CDR3. One entry per CDR3 protein, called by TCRdb with MiXCR from the multiplex PCR reads. The sample gives approximately 480,000 distinct CDR3 sequences, less than 25% of which show up once; around 27% is in the top ten. This clonotype was sampled from a man younger than 35 with Graves' hyperthyroidism. The sample taken for sequencing was blood.

The CDR3 sequence is CASSGWVRAETQYF. The CDR3 DNA reads as TGTGCCAGCAGTGGATGGGTTAGGGCAGAGACCCAGTACTTC. The gene calls are TRBV25-1 and TRBJ2-5; D is unclear. The CDR3 totals 14 residues. The V gene lost 4 bases and the J gene lost 4 bases, with 13 bases spanning the gap. The germline CDR1 and CDR2 sequences are MGHDK and SYGVNS.